The T cell receptor beta chain described here comes from a study of cytomegalovirus exposure and HLA in healthy donors. The PCR was carried out with 60 Vbeta primers and 13 Jbeta primers. Here immunoSEQ multiplex PCR was the method, and the copy in TCRdb shows in-frame clones only, minus some. This table holds some 100,000 clones, around 80% found once. Study results and limitations: The study listed some 160 cytomegalovirus-associated TCR beta chains.

The germline V gene encodes CDR1 MDHEN and CDR2 SYDVKM. The V and J ends lost 5 bases and 4 bases respectively, with 21 bases between them. This CDR3 has 18 amino acids. Of note for this clone: Its antigen is undetermined.

Material for sequencing was PBMCs. The chain employs TRBV28 and TRBJ2-6; D is unresolved. The sequence derives from a woman aged 45-65 years in good health and CMV-seropositive. The CDR3 DNA follows: TGTGCCAGCAGTACAGTACCAACTTACCTGACCGGGGCCAACGTCCTGACTTTC. Protein sequence: CASSTVPTYLTGANVLTF.